Presented here are 25 T cell receptor beta chains from one specimen sequenced in a study of OX40 agonist ivuxolimab in advanced cancers. Data came from immunoSEQ multiplex PCR; TCRdb stores just in-frame clones and leaves some out. The top ten hold 67% of the sample, which has fewer than 15,000 clones, roughly 87% seen once. The sample here was CD4+ or CD8+ T cells sorted from blood, taken in a trial of the OX40 agonist ivuxolimab. These receptors originate from an adult with an advanced solid tumor such as melanoma, head and neck, liver or kidney cancer.

The rearrangement joins TRBV29-1 to TRBJ2-7; 9 positions match TRBD1. Germline CDR1 and CDR2: SQVTM and ANQGSEA. The CDR3 runs to 12 residues. The J segment lost 4 bases and the V segment lost 6 bases, leaving 4 bases of the junction unmatched. The CDR3 bases are TGCAGCGTAGGACAGGGGACATACGAGCAGTACTTC. This translates into CSVGQGTYEQYF.

This chain uses TRBV5-6 with TRBJ1-2; a possible D gene is TRBD1 (6 bases). Germline CDR1 reads SGHDT; CDR2 reads YYEEEE. Trimming cost V 0 bases and J 4 bases, with 7 bases left between them. The CDR3 runs 13 residues. The CDR3 is CASSLGQVYGYTF. CDR3 nucleotides: TGTGCCAGCAGCTTGGGACAGGTCTATGGCTACACCTTC.

A single count supports this clone. The V and J genes are TRBV6-5 and TRBJ2-5, with 12 bases aligning to TRBD2. Germline V gene lookup returns CDR1 MNHEY and CDR2 SVGAGI. This CDR3 spans 15 amino acids. Unmatched junction bases numbered 5, after V lost 7 bases and J lost 2 bases. For the CDR3, the DNA is TGTGCCAGCAAAGGACTAGCGGGGCAACAAGAGACCCAGTACTTC. Amino acids: CASKGLAGQQETQYF.

The chain uses TRBV19 and TRBJ2-3; D is possibly TRBD2 (5 bases). The germline V gene has CDR1 LNHDA and CDR2 SQIVND (reference sequence). The CDR3 runs 13 residues. With 7 bases removed from V and 5 bases from J, the gap between germline ends came to 13 bases. The CDR3 loop is CASNQAGLDTQYF. The CDR3 DNA is TGTGCCAGTAACCAGGCAGGACTAGATACGCAGTATTTT. Filled out from reference TRBV19 and TRBJ2-3, the complete variable domain reads DGGITQSPKYLFRKEGQNVTLSCEQNLNHDAMYWYRQDPGQGLRLIYYSQIVNDFQKGDIAEGYSVSREKKESFPLTVTSAQKNPTAFYLCASNQAGLDTQYFGPGTRLTVL.

The chain combines TRBV19 with TRBJ2-4; D perhaps matches TRBD2 (5 bases). V dropped 4 bases and J dropped 5 bases, with 12 bases sitting between them. Per germline, CDR1 LNHDA and CDR2 SQIVND (reference sequence). The CDR3 spans 14 residues. The CDR3 region has the DNA TGTGCCAGTAGTACCGGGGAGCTGGAAAACATTCAGTACTTC. Translating gives CASSTGELENIQYF.

The CDR3 DNA reads TGTGCCAGCAGCCAAATAGCGGCTAGCTCCTACAATGAGCAGTTCTTC. Amino acid sequence: CASSQIAASSYNEQFF. The rearrangement uses TRBV4-2 and TRBJ2-1; possibly TRBD2 for D (6 bases). Trimming shortened V by 2 bases and J by 0 bases, and 11 bases separated the two germline ends. The CDR3 covers 16 residues. CDR1 is LGHNA, CDR2 YNFKEQ, per germline.

This sequence joins TRBV6-5 and TRBJ2-7; perhaps D is TRBD1 or TRBD2 (5 bases each). The germline V gene has CDR1 MNHEY and CDR2 SVGAGI. Trimming removed 2 bases at V and 5 bases at J, with 10 bases between. This CDR3 contains 13 residues. As DNA, the CDR3 is TGTGCCAGCAGTTACCTGGGGGTCGACGAGCAGTACTTC. Its protein is CASSYLGVDEQYF.

The chain joins TRBV6-4 to TRBJ2-7, with TRBD2 as a possible D gene (6 bases). The CDR3 runs 18 residues. Germline V gene data show CDR1 as MRHNA and CDR2 as SNTAGT. The CDR3 DNA sequence: TGTGCAGCAGTGACTCGATTATTGAGGCGGGGCGACTCCTACGAGCAGTACTTC. It translates to CAAVTRLLRRGDSYEQYF.

J is TRBJ2-1 and V is TRBV4-1, with a tentative D call TRBD2 (6 bases). CDR3 length equals 15 residues. The germline V gene encodes CDR1 MGHRA and CDR2 YSYEKL. Trimming pared 2 bases from V and 0 bases from J, leaving 8 bases between. CDR3 sequence reads: CASSQLASSYNEQFF. The DNA of the CDR3 is TGCGCCAGCAGCCAACTAGCGAGCTCCTACAATGAGCAGTTCTTC.

The CDR3 DNA reads TGTGCCTGGATTGGACAGACCGTCTACTTC. Protein: CAWIGQTVYF. The chain has TRBV30 and TRBJ2-7, with a possible D match to TRBD1 (6 bases). Germline V lookup: CDR1 GTSNPN, CDR2 SVGIG (reference sequence). The CDR3 spans 10 residues. V lost 4 bases and J 13 bases, leaving 14 bases between the germline ends.

This sequence joins TRBV19 and TRBJ1-5, with D possibly being TRBD1 (6 bases). Between the trimmed V and J ends, which lost 6 bases and 2 bases, there was a span of 11 bases. The CDR3 is made up of 14 amino acids. CDR1 and CDR2 (germline): LNHDA, SQIVND (reference sequence). This chain's CDR3 is CASRRGGGNQPQHF. For the CDR3, the DNA is TGTGCCAGTAGGAGGGGGGGCGGCAATCAGCCCCAGCATTTT.

This clone was picked up one time. V is TRBV7-6 and J is TRBJ2-7; 8 nucleotides match TRBD1. Germline V CDR1 and CDR2: SGHVS, FNYEAQ. Trimming took 5 bases from V and 6 from J; bases not matched to a gene: 12. This CDR3 has 15 amino acids. The CDR3, as DNA: TGTGCCAGCAGCCCAACGGATTCAGGGGGCCTCGAGCAGTACTTC. Encoded protein: CASSPTDSGGLEQYF.

This chain joins TRBV5-6 and TRBJ2-7; D is ambiguous. Germline V gene sequence: CDR1 SGHDT, CDR2 YYEEEE. The CDR3 is made up of 12 amino acids. V lost 0 bases and J lost 2, with 3 bases in between. The CDR3 nucleotides are TGTGCCAGCAGCTTGGTACCCTACGAGCAGTACTTC. It codes for CASSLVPYEQYF.

The chain employs TRBV20-1 and TRBJ2-1; unclear D gene. The CDR3 loop spans 11 amino acids. V was trimmed by 5 bases and J by 8 bases, leaving 10 bases between them. Germline V gene data show CDR1 as DFQATT and CDR2 as SNEGSKA (reference sequence). The CDR3 coding sequence is TGCAGTGCTCCACAACAATATGAGCAGTTCTTC. It specifies CSAPQQYEQFF.

The rearrangement joins TRBV6-1 to TRBJ2-3; D is possibly TRBD1 (6 bases). Germline loops: CDR1 MNHNS, CDR2 SASEGT. The CDR3 has 13 residues. V lost 7 bases, J lost 7 bases, and 15 bases lay in between. The CDR3: CASISLDRYTQYF. The CDR3 DNA reads as TGTGCCAGCATATCCTTAGACAGGTATACGCAGTATTTT.

The rearrangement joins TRBV28 to TRBJ2-7; D not resolved. Trimming shortened V by 5 bases and J by 1 base, and 15 bases separated the two germline ends. This CDR3 is 15 amino acids long. Looked up from germline, CDR1 is MDHEN and CDR2 is SYDVKM. CDR3 coding DNA: TGTGCCAGCAGTCTACTTACGCGAACATCCTACGAGCAGTACTTC. It yields the protein CASSLLTRTSYEQYF.

This chain connects TRBV7-9 to TRBJ1-1; D might be TRBD1 (5 bases). Germline V gene data show CDR1 as SEHNR and CDR2 as FQNEAQ (reference sequence). The CDR3 runs 15 residues. V was trimmed by 0 bases and J by 1 base, leaving 9 bases between them. CDR3 region: CASSLAQGGNTEAFF. CDR3 DNA: TGTGCCAGCAGCTTAGCGCAGGGCGGGAACACTGAAGCTTTCTTT.

CDR3 coding DNA: TGCGCCAGCAGCCAAGATCTCGGGACAGGCTCCTACGAGCAGTACTTC. It yields the protein CASSQDLGTGSYEQYF. The gene calls are TRBV4-3 and TRBJ2-7; the match to TRBD1 covers 8 bases. Losses at the gene ends were 0 bases for V and 0 bases for J; bases not matched to a gene: 4. The CDR3 consists of 16 residues. The V gene's germline CDR1 is LGHNA and CDR2 YSLEER.

This sequence joins TRBV4-1 and TRBJ2-2; D uncertain. Germline V gives CDR1 MGHRA, CDR2 YSYEKL. The CDR3 totals 12 residues. The V and J ends lost 1 base and 5 bases respectively, with 2 bases between them. The CDR3 DNA reads TGCGCCAGCAGCCAAGGTACCGGGGAGCTGTTTTTT. Encoded protein: CASSQGTGELFF.

With regard to this clone: The junction differs from germline at one of its ends, possibly a read error. The chain combines TRBV11-3 with TRBJ2-7; 9 nucleotides line up with TRBD2. The length of the CDR3 is 15 residues. Germline V CDR1 and CDR2: SGHNT, YENEEA. The CDR3 region has the DNA TGTACCAGCAGCCCCCTGGCGGGAGGGAACTACGAGCAGTACTTC. Residues: CTSSPLAGGNYEQYF. The whole variable domain, filled in from reference TRBV11-3 and TRBJ2-7, reads EAGVVQSPRYKIIEKKQPVAFWCNPISGHNTLYWYLQNLGQGPELLIRYENEEAVDDSQLPKDRFSAERLKGVDSTLKIQPAELGDSAVYLCTSSPLAGGNYEQYFGPGTRLTVT.

Here the CDR3 DNA reads TGTGCCAGCAGCCAAGACGAAGGGGGCGTCTACGAGCAGTACTTC. It yields the protein CASSQDEGGVYEQYF. The chain is built from TRBV14 and TRBJ2-7, with 7 positions matching TRBD1. This CDR3 is built from 15 residues. Germline lookup yields CDR1 SGHDN and CDR2 FVKESK. V lost 0 bases to trimming and J lost 3 bases; unmatched junction nucleotides: 5.

V gene TRBV9 combines with J gene TRBJ2-3; 7 nucleotides align to TRBD2. The CDR3 has 16 amino acids. Per germline, CDR1 SGDLS and CDR2 YYNGEE. V was clipped by 4 bases and J by 0 bases; unmatched bases: 8. CDR3 region: CASSTIAGLSTDTQYF. As DNA, the CDR3 is TGTGCCAGCAGCACCATAGCGGGCCTTAGCACAGATACGCAGTATTTT.

The J gene is TRBJ2-1, the V gene TRBV9, with D maybe TRBD1 (6 bases). V shed 4 bases and J shed 8 bases, with 19 bases lying between them. The CDR3 is 15 residues long. Germline CDR1 and CDR2: SGDLS and YYNGEE. CDR3 sequence reads: CASSIAGASGDEQFF. The CDR3 DNA is TGTGCCAGCAGCATCGCAGGGGCCTCCGGGGATGAGCAGTTCTTC. Using reference TRBV9 and TRBJ2-1 for the parts outside the CDR3, the full variable domain is DSGVTQTPKHLITATGQRVTLRCSPRSGDLSVYWYQQSLDQGLQFLIQYYNGEERAKGNILERFSAQQFPDLHSELNLSSLELGDSALYFCASSIAGASGDEQFFGPGTRLTVL.

The chain joins TRBV5-5 to TRBJ1-4; D remains unclear. The CDR3 consists of 13 residues. Germline loops: CDR1 SGHKS, CDR2 YYEKEE (reference sequence). Trimming pared 4 bases from V and 0 bases from J, leaving 4 bases between. CDR3 protein: CASSTATNEKLFF. Written as DNA, the CDR3 is TGTGCCAGCAGCACCGCAACTAATGAAAAACTGTTTTTT.

The genes are TRBV2 and TRBJ1-2, with 7 bases fitting TRBD1. Germline V gene lookup returns CDR1 SNHLY and CDR2 FYNNEI. V was clipped by 6 bases and J by 2 bases; unmatched bases: 9. The CDR3 spans 15 residues. CDR3 sequence: CASRAWTGMNYGYTF. The DNA of the CDR3 is TGTGCCAGCAGGGCCTGGACAGGAATGAACTATGGCTACACCTTC.